These T cell receptor beta chains were read from a single sample in a study of T cell responses to AZD1222 COVID-19 vaccine. Generated by immunoSEQ multiplex PCR, the TCRdb table keeps only in-frame clones and is missing some. Of over 150,000 clones listed, about 90% are singletons. The sample here was peripheral blood, taken on day 0 of MenACWY control vaccination. All receptors derive from an adult in good health. Both conserved end residues are part of each CDR3. The order of the fields is J gene, D gene, CDR3 length, clone size, V gene, CDR3 DNA, CDR3 protein. D genes are given only for firm matches. The size entry is marked missing in some rows and otherwise reads once, few, many or a size class.

TRBJ1-1 | TRBD1 | 13 | NA | TRBV19 | TGTGCCAGCGGACAGGGGAGGTACACTGAAGCTTTCTTT | CASGQGRYTEAFF
TRBJ1-4 | NA | 15 | NA | TRBV5-5 | TGTGCCAGCAGCTCGAGGGCCGCAACTAATGAAAAACTGTTTTTT | CASSSRAATNEKLFF
TRBJ2-3 | TRBD1 | 14 | NA | TRBV27 | TGTGCCAGCAGTCTACGGACAGGTCCAGATACGCAGTATTTT | CASSLRTGPDTQYF
TRBJ2-5 | NA | 12 | NA | TRBV6-6 | TGTGCCAGCAGGAGGGCAGGGGAGACCCAGTACTTC | CASRRAGETQYF
TRBJ1-4 | NA | 14 | NA | TRBV10-3 | TGTGCCATCAGTCAAAGACAGGATAATGAAAAACTGTTTTTT | CAISQRQDNEKLFF
TRBJ2-3 | TRBD2 | 18 | NA | TRBV9 | TGTGCCAGCAGCGTAGGAACTAGCGGGAGGGCCGGGACAGATACGCAGTATTTT | CASSVGTSGRAGTDTQYF
TRBJ1-2 | NA | 12 | NA | TRBV7-2 | TGTGCCAGCAGCTTAGTAACCTATGGCTACACCTTC | CASSLVTYGYTF
TRBJ2-1 | NA | 14 | NA | TRBV30 | TGTGCCTGGAATTCCGGGACTTTAAACAATGAGCAGTTCTTC | CAWNSGTLNNEQFF
TRBJ2-1 | TRBD2 | 17 | NA | TRBV7-6 | TGTGCCAGCAGCCTACACCCAGGGACTACCTTGATTAATGAGCAGTTCTTC | CASSLHPGTTLINEQFF
TRBJ2-6 | NA | 14 | NA | TRBV5-1 | TGCGCCAGCAGCTTGGAGGGCCAGGGAGCCCCCGTAACTTTC | CASSLEGQGAPVTF
TRBJ1-4 | NA | 16 | NA | TRBV5-1 | TGCGCCAGCAGCTTTGCTTTGGGGGCCTCTAATGAAAAACTGTTTTTT | CASSFALGASNEKLFF
TRBJ1-1 | NA | 12 | once | TRBV29-1 | TGCAGCGTAGGGGAACGGGACACTGAAGCTTTCTTT | CSVGERDTEAFF
TRBJ2-2 | NA | 14 | NA | TRBV5-1 | TGCGCCAGCAGCCGGGACCTGGCCACCGGGGAGCTGTTTTTT | CASSRDLATGELFF
TRBJ2-5 | NA | 11 | NA | TRBV18 | TGTGCCAGCTCAGGACAAGAGACCCAGTACTTC | CASSGQETQYF
TRBJ2-7 | NA | 17 | NA | TRBV28 | TGTGCCAGCAGTTGGGGATCGGGTGGCAGGAGCTCCTACGAGCAGTACTTC | CASSWGSGGRSSYEQYF
TRBJ2-7 | TRBD2 | 14 | NA | TRBV11-3 | TGTGCCAGCAGCTCCCCACTAGCGGCCTACGAGCAGTACTTC | CASSSPLAAYEQYF
TRBJ2-3 | TRBD2 | 15 | NA | TRBV9 | TGTGCCAGCAGTGCGACTAGCGGGAGGACAGATACGCAGTATTTT | CASSATSGRTDTQYF
TRBJ2-1 | NA | 13 | NA | TRBV29-1 | TGCAGCGGACAGATGAGCTCCTACAATGAGCAGTTCTTC | CSGQMSSYNEQFF
TRBJ2-7 | TRBD2 | 12 | NA | TRBV10-1 | TGCGCCAGCGGGACTAGCTCCTACGAGCAGTACTTC | CASGTSSYEQYF
TRBJ1-5 | TRBD1 | 15 | once | TRBV20-1 | TGCAGTGCTAGTCTCCCCAGGGGGAGCAATCAGCCCCAGCATTTT | CSASLPRGSNQPQHF
TRBJ2-3 | TRBD2 | 18 | NA | TRBV9 | TGTGCCAGCAGCTCAGGACTAGCGGGATGGGTGGGCACAGATACGCAGTATTTT | CASSSGLAGWVGTDTQYF
TRBJ2-3 | NA | 12 | NA | TRBV12-3/TRBV12-4 | TGTGCCAGCAGTTTTCTGTCAGATACGCAGTATTTT | CASSFLSDTQYF
TRBJ1-3 | TRBD1 | 17 | NA | TRBV9 | TGTGCCAGCAGCGACGGACAGGGGGCGAAAGGTGGAAACACCATATATTTT | CASSDGQGAKGGNTIYF
TRBJ2-1 | NA | 11 | once | TRBV5-1 | TGCGCCAGCAGCTTGAGCAATGAGCAGTTCTTC | CASSLSNEQFF
TRBJ1-2 | TRBD1 | 16 | NA | TRBV19 | TGTGCCAGTAGTATAGATTCGCCGACAGGGACCTATGGCTACACCTTC | CASSIDSPTGTYGYTF
TRBJ1-1 | NA | 13 | NA | TRBV6-4 | TGTGCCAGCAGTAGTCAACAGAACACTGAAGCTTTCTTT | CASSSQQNTEAFF
TRBJ2-2 | NA | 14 | NA | TRBV6-5 | TGTGCCAGCAGCCCCGAAAGGGGGACCGGGGAGCTGTTTTTT | CASSPERGTGELFF
TRBJ1-2 | NA | 13 | NA | TRBV7-2 | TGTGCCAGCAGCTTGTTCCAGGGGCGAGGCTACACCTTC | CASSLFQGRGYTF
TRBJ1-1 | TRBD1 | 14 | NA | TRBV4-2 | TGTGCCAGCAGCACCGGGACAGGGAACACTGAAGCTTTCTTT | CASSTGTGNTEAFF
TRBJ2-1 | TRBD2 | 16 | NA | TRBV5-8 | TGTGCCAGCAGCTTTTTAGCGGGAGCAACCTACAATGAGCAGTTCTTC | CASSFLAGATYNEQFF
TRBJ2-7 | NA | 12 | NA | TRBV30 | TGTGCCTGGAGCCTTACTCAGGGCTACCATTCCTTC | CAWSLTQGYHSF
TRBJ2-7 | NA | 14 | once | TRBV9 | TGTGCCAGCAGCGGAGGACTGGGGTCCTACGAGCAGTACTTC | CASSGGLGSYEQYF
TRBJ1-3 | NA | 15 | few | TRBV10-2 | TGCGCCAGCAGTGATATAGGGGGATCTGGAAACACCATATATTTT | CASSDIGGSGNTIYF
TRBJ1-2 | NA | 11 | NA | TRBV29-1 | TGCAGCGCCGTGTGGGGCCGTGGCTACACCTTC | CSAVWGRGYTF
TRBJ1-5 | TRBD1 | 15 | once | TRBV25-1 | TGTGCCAGCAGTGATGGGGGCAGGGGGAATCAGCCCCAGCATTTT | CASSDGGRGNQPQHF
TRBJ1-2 | NA | 16 | few | TRBV5-1 | TGCGCCAGCAGCTTTTCCGTGGACGACGGATTCTATGGCTACACCTTC | CASSFSVDDGFYGYTF
TRBJ2-2 | NA | 14 | NA | TRBV5-1 | TGCGCCAGCAGCTTGATTGCGGACACCGGGGAGCTGTTTTTT | CASSLIADTGELFF
TRBJ1-4 | TRBD1 | 15 | NA | TRBV5-1 | TGCGCCAGCAGCGGAACCGGGACAGCTAATGAAAAACTGTTTTTT | CASSGTGTANEKLFF
TRBJ2-3 | TRBD2 | 15 | NA | TRBV19 | TGTGCCAGTAGGGATAGCGGGAGGAACACAGATACGCAGTATTTT | CASRDSGRNTDTQYF
TRBJ1-5 | NA | 14 | NA | TRBV19 | TGTGCCAGTAGTATTCTTTCAGGGGACCAGCCCCAGCATTTT | CASSILSGDQPQHF
TRBJ1-1 | NA | 14 | NA | TRBV2 | TGTGCCAGCGCGCCATACAGGGTGGGTACTGAAGCTTTCTTT | CASAPYRVGTEAFF
TRBJ2-7 | TRBD2 | 15 | NA | TRBV10-1 | TGCGCCAGCAGTGAAAGGCTGCAGGGAGGGGTGCCCACCGACTTC | CASSERLQGGVPTDF
TRBJ1-5 | TRBD1 | 14 | NA | TRBV10-3 | TGTGCCATCAGAGGGGACAGTAGCAATCAGCCCCAGCATTTT | CAIRGDSSNQPQHF
TRBJ2-5 | NA | 15 | NA | TRBV7-3 | TGTGCCAGCAGCTTAAGAGGACAGCACCAAGAGACCCAGTACTTC | CASSLRGQHQETQYF